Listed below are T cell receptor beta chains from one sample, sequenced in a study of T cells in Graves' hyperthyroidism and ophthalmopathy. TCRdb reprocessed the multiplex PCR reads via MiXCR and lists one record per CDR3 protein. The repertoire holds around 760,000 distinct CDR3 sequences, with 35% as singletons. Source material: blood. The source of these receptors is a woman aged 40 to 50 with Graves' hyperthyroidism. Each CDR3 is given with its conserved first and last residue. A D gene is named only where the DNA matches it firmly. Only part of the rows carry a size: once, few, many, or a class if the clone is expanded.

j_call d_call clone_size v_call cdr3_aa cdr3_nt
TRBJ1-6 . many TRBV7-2 CASSLPDSPLHF TGTGCCAGCAGCTTACCAGATTCACCCCTCCACTTT
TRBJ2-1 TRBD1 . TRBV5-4 CASSWTGDEQFF TGTGCCAGCAGCTGGACAGGCGATGAGCAGTTCTTC
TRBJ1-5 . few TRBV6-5 CASADPSGNQPQHF TGTGCCAGCGCAGACCCGAGTGGCAATCAGCCCCAGCATTTT
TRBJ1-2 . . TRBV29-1 CSVEGLGDGYTF TGCAGCGTTGAAGGCTTGGGAGATGGCTACACCTTC
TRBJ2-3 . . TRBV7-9 CASSLIITDTQYF TGTGCCAGCAGCTTAATCATCACAGATACGCAGTATTTT
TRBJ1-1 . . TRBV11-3 CASSIPPTRAFF TGTGCCAGCTCTATCCCGCCTACAAGGGCTTTCTTT
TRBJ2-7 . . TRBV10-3 CAISGGQGGSYEQYF TGTGCCATCAGTGGCGGGCAAGGTGGCTCCTACGAGCAGTACTTC
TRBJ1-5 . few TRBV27 CASSSSAGFWGFNQPQHF TGTGCCAGCAGTTCCAGCGCTGGGTTTTGGGGCTTCAATCAGCCCCAGCATTTT
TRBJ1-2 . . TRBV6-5 CAGRDGYTF TGTGCCGGACGGGATGGCTACACCTTC
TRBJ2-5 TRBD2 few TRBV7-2 CASSSPRTRKETQYF TGTGCCAGCAGCTCCCCCCGGACTAGGAAAGAGACCCAGTACTTC
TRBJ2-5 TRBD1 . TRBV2 CASNPQGAFETQYF TGTGCCAGCAACCCACAGGGGGCGTTTGAGACCCAGTACTTC
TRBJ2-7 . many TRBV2 CASSVLSYEQYF TGTGCCAGCAGTGTACTATCCTACGAGCAGTACTTC
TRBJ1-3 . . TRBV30 CAWSIVSGNTIYF TGTGCCTGGAGCATAGTTTCTGGAAACACCATATATTTT
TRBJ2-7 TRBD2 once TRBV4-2 CASSQDLAGTRSYEQYF TGTGCCAGCAGCCAGGATCTAGCGGGGACACGCTCCTACGAGCAGTACTTC
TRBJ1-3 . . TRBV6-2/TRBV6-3 CASSYLGDYGYTIYF TGTGCCAGCAGTTACCTTGGCGACTATGGCTACACCATATATTTT